The 28 T cell receptor beta chains below come from one sample, sequenced in a study of blood T cell repertoires in COVID-19. TCRdb's table, derived via immunoSEQ multiplex PCR, lists solely in-frame clones and lacks some. The repertoire holds approximately 300,000 clones, with around nine tenths as singletons. The sequencing input was peripheral blood. Source of these receptors: a woman between 25 and 40 years old with COVID-19, enrolled during active disease.

The V gene is TRBV27, the J gene TRBJ2-4, with D perhaps matching TRBD2 (6 bases). The V and J ends lost 5 bases and 3 bases respectively, with 20 bases between them. CDR3 length: 17 residues. Germline CDR1 reads MNHEY; CDR2 reads SMNVEV (reference sequence). The CDR3 here is CASSPPQEGGYKNIQYF. CDR3 DNA sequence: TGTGCCAGCAGTCCCCCCCAGGAGGGCGGCTACAAAAACATTCAGTACTTC.

The gene calls are TRBV7-2 and TRBJ1-2, with a possible D match to TRBD1 (6 bases). V was trimmed by 6 bases and J by 7 bases, leaving 24 bases between them. CDR3 length equals 16 residues. The germline gives CDR1 SGHTA, CDR2 FQGNSA. Here the CDR3 reads CASSPQNPGEGGGYTF. The DNA of the CDR3 is TGTGCCAGCAGTCCACAGAACCCAGGGGAGGGCGGTGGCTACACCTTC.

The V gene is TRBV6-2 or TRBV6-3, the J gene TRBJ2-1, with D possibly TRBD1 on 5 matching bases. This CDR3 spans 13 amino acids. The germline V gene encodes CDR1 MNHEY and CDR2 SVGEGT. With 2 bases removed from V and 10 bases from J, the gap between germline ends came to 12 bases. CDR3: CASSYGAAQEQFF. The CDR3 region has the DNA TGTGCCAGCAGTTACGGGGCAGCCCAAGAGCAGTTCTTC.

A single count supports this clone. The J gene is TRBJ2-2, the V gene TRBV30; 8 nucleotides align to TRBD1. Germline CDR1 reads GTSNPN; CDR2 reads SVGIG (reference sequence). Unmatched junction bases numbered 8, after V lost 7 bases and J lost 4 bases. The CDR3 is 14 residues long. The CDR3 loop is CAFSGQALTGELFF. The CDR3 nucleotides read TGTGCCTTCTCGGGACAGGCACTCACCGGGGAGCTGTTTTTT.

The genes are TRBV28 and TRBJ2-1; 11 bases map to TRBD2. CDR3 size: 16 residues. V lost 1 base to trimming and J lost 10 bases; unmatched junction nucleotides: 9. CDR1 and CDR2 from the germline V gene are MDHEN and SYDVKM. CDR3 coding DNA: TGTGCCAGCAGTTTATATGGGCTAGCGGGAGGAGGGGAGCAGTTCTTC. Protein product: CASSLYGLAGGGEQFF.

V and J are TRBV2 and TRBJ2-5; TRBD1 matches at 7 bases. CDR1 and CDR2 from the germline V gene are SNHLY and FYNNEI. CDR3 size: 15 residues. Unmatched junction bases numbered 10, after V lost 6 bases and J lost 3 bases. DNA for the CDR3: TGTGCCAGCAGACCGCCGACAGGGTCAGAAGAGACCCAGTACTTC. Protein: CASRPPTGSEETQYF.

A remark on this clone: The same CDR3 also results from other DNA sequences found in this sample. V and J are TRBV5-4 and TRBJ2-7; TRBD1 matches at 8 bases. CDR3 length: 14 amino acids. V shed 4 bases, J shed 3 bases, and the junction held 6 bases outside the gene matches. Germline loops: CDR1 SGHNT, CDR2 YYREEE (reference sequence). The CDR3 protein is CASSPGTGGYEQYF. As DNA, the CDR3 is TGTGCCAGCAGCCCCGGGACAGGTGGCTACGAGCAGTACTTC.

This chain connects TRBV5-6 to TRBJ1-2; D remains ambiguous. This CDR3 region has 12 residues. V shed 2 bases and J shed 7 bases, with 9 bases lying between them. Looked up from germline, CDR1 is SGHDT and CDR2 is YYEEEE. The CDR3 DNA sequence: TGTGCCAGCAGCTTCCCCGGGTTTGGCTACACCTTC. Encoded protein: CASSFPGFGYTF.

The chain has TRBV9 and TRBJ2-2; TRBD1 aligns across 8 bases. The germline V gene encodes CDR1 SGDLS and CDR2 YYNGEE. The V and J ends lost 8 bases and 4 bases, in that order; junction bases with no gene match: 4. The CDR3 consists of 13 residues. CDR3 protein: CASDRGGTGELFF. CDR3 bases: TGTGCCAGTGACAGGGGCGGCACCGGGGAGCTGTTTTTT.

This clone appeared once. The chain employs TRBV6-2 or TRBV6-3 and TRBJ1-6, with D tentatively TRBD1 (5 bases). The germline CDR1 and CDR2 sequences are MNHEY and SVGEGT. The CDR3 is 15 residues long. Trimming took off 4 bases at V and 3 bases at J, with 10 bases between the two ends. The CDR3 DNA follows: TGTGCCAGCAGTTCGGACACCTTCTATAATTCACCCCTCCACTTT. Its protein product is CASSSDTFYNSPLHF.

The chain has TRBV6-4 and TRBJ2-1; 11 bases line up with TRBD2. Germline V gene sequence: CDR1 MRHNA, CDR2 SNTAGT. The CDR3 is 15 residues long. Trimming took 2 bases from V and 6 from J; bases not matched to a gene: 3. CDR3 residues: CASSDGTSGPNEQFF. CDR3 nucleotides: TGTGCCAGCAGTGACGGGACTAGCGGCCCCAATGAGCAGTTCTTC.

The gene calls are TRBV7-2 and TRBJ2-5; 8 nucleotides agree with TRBD1. Per the germline V gene, CDR1 is SGHTA and CDR2 is FQGNSA. The CDR3 is 16 residues long. V lost 5 bases to trimming and J lost 4 bases; unmatched junction nucleotides: 12. The CDR3 region has the DNA TGTGCCAGCAGCCCGAGGACAGGGACGGGTGCAGAGACCCAGTACTTC. Translated, it gives CASSPRTGTGAETQYF.

This chain joins TRBV28 and TRBJ2-6, with 9 bases lining up with TRBD1. Germline V gives CDR1 MDHEN, CDR2 SYDVKM. The CDR3 has 18 amino acids. The V gene end was trimmed by 5 bases and the J gene end by 0 bases; junction bases not matched to a gene: 8. CDR3 region: CASSPIWDRVSGANVLTF. CDR3 sequence (DNA): TGTGCCAGCAGTCCGATCTGGGACAGGGTCTCTGGGGCCAACGTCCTGACTTTC.

This sequence joins TRBV4-1 and TRBJ2-5, with D maybe TRBD2 (5 bases). The V gene lost 1 base and the J gene lost 3 bases, with 12 bases spanning the gap. The CDR3 loop spans 15 amino acids. The germline V gene encodes CDR1 MGHRA and CDR2 YSYEKL. In nucleotides, the CDR3 is TGCGCCAGCAGCCAAGTCGAGCGGAGAGAAGAGACCCAGTACTTC. Protein: CASSQVERREETQYF.

The chain employs TRBV2 and TRBJ1-1, with TRBD1 identical over 10 bases. The CDR3 is 14 amino acids. Looked up from germline, CDR1 is SNHLY and CDR2 is FYNNEI. Trimming cost V 6 bases and J 8 bases; bases outside gene matches: 9. DNA of the CDR3: TGTGCCAGCAGGAGGGACAGGGGTCTAATCGAAGCTTTCTTT. This encodes CASRRDRGLIEAFF.

The rearrangement uses TRBV10-1 and TRBJ1-6; a weak D match, TRBD1 (6 bases). The CDR3 contains 14 residues. Germline CDR1 reads WNHNN; CDR2 reads SYGVQD (reference sequence). The V end was cut by 4 bases, the J end by 5 bases, with 9 bases between. This chain's CDR3 is CASSGTEDNSPLHF. The CDR3 nucleotides read TGCGCCAGCAGTGGGACAGAGGATAATTCACCCCTCCACTTT.

The rearrangement links TRBV5-1 to TRBJ2-7; a weak D match, TRBD2 (5 bases). This CDR3 is built from 15 residues. Germline values: CDR1 SGHRS, CDR2 YFSETQ. Trimming cost V 4 bases and J 7 bases, with 21 bases left between them. CDR3 amino acids: CASSVSWPHGEEQYF. CDR3 nucleotide sequence: TGCGCCAGCAGCGTGTCTTGGCCCCACGGGGAAGAGCAGTACTTC. Supplemented by reference TRBV5-1 and TRBJ2-7, the full variable domain reads KAGVTQTPRYLIKTRGQQVTLSCSPISGHRSVSWYQQTPGQGLQFLFEYFSETQRNKGNFPGRFSGRQFSNSRSEMNVSTLELGDSALYLCASSVSWPHGEEQYFGPGTRLTVT.

The J gene is TRBJ2-7, the V gene TRBV28; D gene unclear. Deletions cut 6 bases from V and 9 bases from J, with 15 bases between. The CDR3 extends over 12 amino acids. Germline CDR1 is MDHEN and CDR2 is SYDVKM. CDR3 sequence (DNA): TGTGCCAGCAGCTCTACCGCTTCGGGGCAGTACTTC. Protein product: CASSSTASGQYF.

The rearrangement uses TRBV6-5 and TRBJ2-7; 9 nucleotides align to TRBD1. This CDR3 has 14 amino acids. The ends lost 6 bases at V and 6 bases at J; junction bases unmatched: 9. Germline V gene data show CDR1 as MNHEY and CDR2 as SVGAGI. CDR3 bases: TGTGCCAGCAGGCCACAGGGGGCATTCCTCGAGCAGTACTTC. Its translation is CASRPQGAFLEQYF.

V usage is TRBV29-1 and J usage is TRBJ2-5; D is ambiguous. The CDR3 sequence is 13 residues long. The ends were cut back, 2 bases at V and 4 bases at J, with 11 bases in the middle. Germline V gene data show CDR1 as SQVTM and CDR2 as ANQGSEA. CDR3 sequence reads: CSVELQIPETQYF. CDR3 DNA: TGCAGCGTTGAACTCCAGATCCCAGAGACCCAGTACTTC.

The chain couples TRBV6-6 to TRBJ1-1, with D unclear. CDR3 size: 14 residues. V lost 7 bases, J lost 0 bases, and 12 bases lay in between. CDR1 is MNHNY and CDR2 is SVGAGI in the germline V gene (reference sequence). The DNA of the CDR3 is TGTGCCAGCAAGCTGGCGGGCATGAACACTGAAGCTTTCTTT. It yields the protein CASKLAGMNTEAFF.

The V call is TRBV10-3, the J call TRBJ2-2; 7 bases are a match to TRBD1. Germline CDR1 reads ENHRY; CDR2 reads SYGVKD. CDR3 size: 15 residues. J lost 0 bases, V lost 5 bases, and 3 bases had no gene match. The CDR3 sequence is CAISRDRTNTGELFF. The CDR3 nucleotides are TGTGCCATCAGTAGGGACAGAACGAACACCGGGGAGCTGTTTTTT.

The chain uses TRBV6-1 and TRBJ1-6; 7 positions match TRBD1. The CDR3 totals 15 residues. J lost 8 bases, V lost 7 bases, and 11 bases had no gene match. CDR1 MNHNS and CDR2 SASEGT come from the germline V gene. CDR3 coding DNA: TGTGCCAGCACCGAAGCACAGGGGTCCGATTCACCCCTCCACTTT. Protein product: CASTEAQGSDSPLHF.

The rearrangement uses TRBV21-1 and TRBJ1-1; the table's D call TRBD1 went unverified against the DNA. TRBV21-1 is a recognized pseudogene. This CDR3 contains 20 residues. As DNA, the CDR3 is TGTGCCAGCAGCCTCAATCCCAGGCAGGGGGCTTCGGTGGTGAACACTGAAGCTTTCTTT. It translates to CASSLNPRQGASVVNTEAFF.

This rearrangement joins TRBV10-2 to TRBJ1-4; weak D call: TRBD1 (5 bases). Germline V CDR1 and CDR2: WSHSY, SAAADI. The germline V and J ends were trimmed by 3 bases and 1 base, with 12 bases remaining between them. The CDR3 totals 16 residues. CDR3 amino acids: CASSDRRGVTNEKLFF. The CDR3 bases are TGCGCCAGCAGTGATCGCCGGGGGGTAACTAATGAAAAACTGTTTTTT.

This chain connects TRBV2 to TRBJ2-7, with D perhaps TRBD2 (6 bases). The V gene's germline CDR1 is SNHLY and CDR2 FYNNEI. Between the trimmed V and J ends, which lost 6 bases and 0 bases, there was a span of 12 bases. The CDR3 covers 14 residues. This chain's CDR3 is CASSSGLDSYEQYF. The CDR3 region has the DNA TGTGCCAGCAGCTCGGGACTTGACTCCTACGAGCAGTACTTC.

The rearrangement joins TRBV7-9 to TRBJ2-7; 7 positions match TRBD2. There are 15 residues in the CDR3. After removal of 3 bases from V and 1 base from J, the junction contained 6 bases not matched to a gene. Germline CDR1 reads SEHNR; CDR2 reads FQNEAQ (reference sequence). The CDR3 region has the DNA TGTGCCAGCAGCTTGGGAGCGGGATGGTCCTACGAGCAGTACTTC. Its translation is CASSLGAGWSYEQYF.

This clone was seen just once. Other DNA sequences in the sample encode the same CDR3. This chain uses TRBV30 with TRBJ2-2; TRBD2 aligns across 8 bases. The J segment lost 4 bases and the V segment lost 7 bases, leaving 8 bases of the junction unmatched. This CDR3 is built from 14 residues. Germline V gene lookup returns CDR1 GTSNPN and CDR2 SVGIG (reference sequence). CDR3 in DNA: TGTGCCTTCCCCTCTAGCGGGCGCACCGGGGAGCTGTTTTTT. Residues: CAFPSSGRTGELFF.